One and the same sample provided the 6 T cell receptor beta chains below, sequenced in a study of blood T cell repertoires in COVID-19. Clones were read by immunoSEQ multiplex PCR, and TCRdb kept only the in-frame ones, dropping some. The table includes a few hundred thousand clones, roughly 86% detected once. Sequenced material: peripheral blood. The receptors stem from a woman aged 60-75 years with COVID-19, enrolled during active disease.

Written as DNA, the CDR3 is TGTGCCAGCACTCTAAGACAGGGGAGCTCCTACGAGCAGTACTTC. This gives the protein CASTLRQGSSYEQYF. The chain combines TRBV11-2 with TRBJ2-7, with 8 bases lining up with TRBD1. The CDR3 runs 15 residues. Looked up from germline, CDR1 is SGHAT and CDR2 is FQNNGV. V shed 7 bases and J 0 bases; nucleotides not matched to a gene: 8.

The chain is built from TRBV5-1 and TRBJ2-5, with TRBD2 identical over 11 bases. V shed 4 bases and J 4 bases; nucleotides not matched to a gene: 9. Germline V gene sequence: CDR1 SGHRS, CDR2 YFSETQ. The length of the CDR3 is 16 residues. The CDR3 protein is CASSPRLAGTRETQYF. In DNA form, the CDR3 reads TGCGCCAGCAGCCCACGACTAGCGGGGACAAGAGAGACCCAGTACTTC.

V is TRBV10-3 and J is TRBJ1-6; TRBD1 is a possible D gene (6 bases). This CDR3 spans 13 amino acids. The ends were cut back, 6 bases at V and 7 bases at J, with 10 bases in the middle. Germline-derived CDR1 and CDR2 are ENHRY and SYGVKD. CDR3 sequence: CAIRGDMNSPLHF. The CDR3 DNA reads TGTGCCATCAGGGGGGACATGAATTCACCCCTCCACTTT.

This clone was recorded only once. The rearrangement links TRBV9 to TRBJ2-5; the match to TRBD2 covers 11 bases. Trimming cost V 3 bases and J 4 bases; bases outside gene matches: 5. The length of the CDR3 is 15 residues. Germline V CDR1 and CDR2: SGDLS, YYNGEE. The CDR3 loop is CASSALAGGGETQYF. The CDR3 DNA follows: TGTGCCAGCAGCGCGCTAGCGGGAGGTGGAGAGACCCAGTACTTC. Full variable domain (outside the CDR3, taken from reference TRBV9 and TRBJ2-5): DSGVTQTPKHLITATGQRVTLRCSPRSGDLSVYWYQQSLDQGLQFLIQYYNGEERAKGNILERFSAQQFPDLHSELNLSSLELGDSALYFCASSALAGGGETQYFGPGTRLLVL.

J is TRBJ2-6 and V is TRBV19; a possible D gene is TRBD2 (6 bases). CDR1 and CDR2 (germline): LNHDA, SQIVND (reference sequence). V lost 6 bases to trimming and J lost 0 bases, with 9 bases between them. The CDR3 is 15 residues long. CDR3 loop: CASRAGSSGANVLTF. CDR3 DNA sequence: TGTGCCAGTAGAGCGGGCAGCTCTGGGGCCAACGTCCTGACTTTC.

The rearrangement uses TRBV28 and TRBJ1-1; D call uncertain. The germline gives CDR1 MDHEN, CDR2 SYDVKM. V lost 6 bases to trimming and J lost 3 bases, with 8 bases between them. This CDR3 contains 12 residues. The CDR3 sequence: CASRVTDTEAFF. The DNA for the CDR3 is TGTGCCAGCAGGGTAACAGACACTGAAGCTTTCTTT.